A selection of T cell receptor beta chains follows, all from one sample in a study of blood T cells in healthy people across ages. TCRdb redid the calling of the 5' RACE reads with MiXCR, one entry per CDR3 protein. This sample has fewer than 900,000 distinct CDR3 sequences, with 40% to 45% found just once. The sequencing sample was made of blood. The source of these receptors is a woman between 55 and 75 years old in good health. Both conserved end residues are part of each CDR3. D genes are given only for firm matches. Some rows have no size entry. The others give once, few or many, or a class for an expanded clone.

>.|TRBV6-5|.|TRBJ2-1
CASRTYGDEQFF
TGTGCCAGCAGAACCTATGGGGATGAGCAGTTCTTC
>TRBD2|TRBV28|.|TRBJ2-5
CASRQGLAGEGEQYF
TGTGCCAGCAGACAGGGACTAGCGGGAGAGGGTGAGCAGTACTTC
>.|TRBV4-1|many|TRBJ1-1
CASSQGTELTEAFF
TGCGCCAGCAGCCAAGGGACAGAACTCACTGAAGCTTTCTTT
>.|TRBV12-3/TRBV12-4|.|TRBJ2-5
CASSLGPGEGRETQYF
TGTGCCAGCAGTTTAGGTCCAGGAGAGGGACGAGAGACCCAGTACTTC
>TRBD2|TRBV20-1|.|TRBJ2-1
CSARAPTSGRGHEQFF
TGCAGTGCTAGAGCCCCCACTAGCGGGAGAGGGCATGAGCAGTTCTTC
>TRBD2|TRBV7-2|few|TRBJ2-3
CASSLGLAGSLTDTQYF
TGTGCCAGCAGCTTAGGACTAGCGGGCTCACTCACAGATACGCAGTATTTT
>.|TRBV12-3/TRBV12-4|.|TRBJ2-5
CASSLWGRGQETQYF
TGTGCCAGCAGTTTATGGGGGAGGGGGCAAGAGACCCAGTACTTC
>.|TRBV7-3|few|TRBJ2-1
CASSSSVGSPEQFF
TGTGCCAGCAGCTCCTCCGTCGGGTCCCCTGAGCAGTTCTTC
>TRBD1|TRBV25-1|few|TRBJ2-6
CASSGTGVTGANVLTF
TGTGCCAGCAGCGGGACAGGGGTCACTGGGGCCAACGTCCTGACTTTC
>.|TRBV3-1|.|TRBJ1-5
CASSQQGSNQPQHF
TGTGCCAGCAGCCAGCAGGGTAGCAATCAGCCCCAGCATTTT
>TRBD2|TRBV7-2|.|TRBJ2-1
CASSSVYGTSNEQFF
TGTGCCAGCAGCTCCGTCTACGGGACTAGCAATGAGCAGTTCTTC
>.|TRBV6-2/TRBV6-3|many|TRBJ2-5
CASSYGQETQYF
TGTGCCAGCAGTTACGGACAAGAGACCCAGTACTTC
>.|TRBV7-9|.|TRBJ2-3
CASTPEAGLADTQYF
TGTGCCAGCACCCCCGAGGCAGGACTGGCAGATACGCAGTATTTT